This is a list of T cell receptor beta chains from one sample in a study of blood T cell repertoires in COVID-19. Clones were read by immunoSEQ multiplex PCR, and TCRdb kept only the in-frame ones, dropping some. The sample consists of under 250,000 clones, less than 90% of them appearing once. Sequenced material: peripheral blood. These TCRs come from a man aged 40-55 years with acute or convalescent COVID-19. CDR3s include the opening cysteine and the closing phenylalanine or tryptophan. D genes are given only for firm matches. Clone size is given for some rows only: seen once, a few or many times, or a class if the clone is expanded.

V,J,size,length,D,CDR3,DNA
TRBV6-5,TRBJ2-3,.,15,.,CASTMGGANTDTQYF,TGTGCCAGCACCATGGGGGGGGCAAACACAGATACGCAGTATTTT
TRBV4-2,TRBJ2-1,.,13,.,CASRQSLYNEQFF,TGTGCCTCCAGACAGAGCCTCTACAATGAGCAGTTCTTC
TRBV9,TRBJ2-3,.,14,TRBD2,CASSLSGGTDTQYF,TGTGCCAGCAGCCTCAGCGGGGGCACAGATACGCAGTATTTT
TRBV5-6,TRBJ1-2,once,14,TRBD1,CASSLVGQGGGYTF,TGTGCCAGCAGCTTGGTGGGACAGGGTGGAGGCTACACCTTC
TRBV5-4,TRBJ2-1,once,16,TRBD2,CASSLTSGGAGRSQFF,TGTGCCAGCAGCCTCACTAGCGGGGGGGCAGGGCGGTCGCAGTTCTTC
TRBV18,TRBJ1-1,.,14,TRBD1,CASSPDRIYTEAFF,TGTGCCAGCTCCCCGGACAGGATCTACACTGAAGCTTTCTTT
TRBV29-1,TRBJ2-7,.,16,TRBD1,CSVEGVDRGAMYEQYF,TGCAGCGTTGAGGGGGTGGACAGGGGTGCAATGTACGAGCAGTACTTC
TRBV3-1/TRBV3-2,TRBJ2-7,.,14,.,CASSLSQGWDEQYF,TGTGCCAGCAGCCTATCTCAGGGGTGGGACGAGCAGTACTTC
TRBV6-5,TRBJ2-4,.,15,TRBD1,CASSQLEDRGRIQYF,TGTGCCAGCAGTCAACTGGAAGACAGGGGCCGCATTCAGTACTTC
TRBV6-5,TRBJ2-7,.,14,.,CASSLARTSYEQYF,TGTGCCAGCAGTTTAGCGAGAACCTCCTACGAGCAGTACTTC
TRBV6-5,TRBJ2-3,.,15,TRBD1,CASRPGQGNTDTQYF,TGTGCCAGCAGACCGGGACAGGGCAACACAGATACGCAGTATTTT
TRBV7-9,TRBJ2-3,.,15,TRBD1,CASSTRDRGLDTQYF,TGTGCCAGCAGCACCCGGGACAGGGGGCTAGATACGCAGTATTTT